The 12 T cell receptor beta chains presented below share a single source sample, sequenced in a study of spatial heterogeneity in lung cancer. TCRdb reprocessed the 5' RACE reads via MiXCR and lists one record per CDR3 protein. The sample holds around 40,000 distinct CDR3 sequences, 5.8% seen once. Time point specified: sample taken at primary tumor resection. Sequencing covered unsorted whole RNA taken from tumor, nontumor lung or frozen PBMC. This specimen consisted of PBMCs, obtained at surgery. The receptors shown here come from a male donor with early-stage non-small cell lung cancer.

This clonotype was found many times. J is TRBJ2-3 and V is TRBV3-1, with D unclear. The length of the CDR3 is 16 residues. Trimming stripped 7 bases from V and 4 bases from J, with 21 bases between. CDR1 and CDR2 from the germline V gene are LGHDT and YNNKEL (reference sequence). CDR3 protein: CASNHRAERAPDTQYF. In DNA form, the CDR3 reads TGTGCCAGCAACCACCGGGCGGAAAGGGCTCCAGATACGCAGTATTTT.

This clonotype was detected only a few times. The chain employs TRBV14 and TRBJ2-2; D remains unclear. CDR1 and CDR2 (germline): SGHDN, FVKESK. This CDR3 region has 18 residues. V gave up 1 base and J gave up 7 bases, with 22 bases separating them. The CDR3 DNA sequence: TGTGCCAGCAGCCAAGTCTCCTCGGTAGGGATTGATGACGGGGAGCTGTTTTTT. Its translation: CASSQVSSVGIDDGELFF.

This clonotype is large in the sample. The chain combines TRBV12-3 or TRBV12-4 with TRBJ2-3; D is unclear. Trimming shortened V by 2 bases and J by 0 bases, and 12 bases separated the two germline ends. The CDR3 runs 16 residues. CDR3 sequence: CASSLLGRTSTDTQYF. The CDR3 DNA reads TGTGCCAGCAGTTTATTGGGCAGAACTAGCACAGATACGCAGTATTTT.

There are many counts of this clonotype. The V and J genes are TRBV7-2 and TRBJ2-1; 9 nucleotides agree with TRBD1. This CDR3 contains 16 residues. Germline loops: CDR1 SGHTA, CDR2 FQGNSA. J lost 4 bases, V lost 0 bases, and 4 bases had no gene match. This chain's CDR3 is CASSLAGTGRYNEQFF. CDR3 coding DNA: TGTGCCAGCAGCTTAGCCGGGACAGGGAGGTACAATGAGCAGTTCTTC.

This clonotype has a handful of counts. The V gene is TRBV5-1, the J gene TRBJ1-4; no reliable D call. The CDR3 is 12 amino acids. The germline V gene has CDR1 SGHRS and CDR2 YFSETQ. The V and J ends lost 1 base and 6 bases respectively, with 4 bases between them. The CDR3 spells CASSLTDEKLFF. The CDR3 DNA reads as TGCGCCAGCAGCTTGACAGATGAAAAACTGTTTTTT.

This clonotype has just a few counts. The chain carries TRBV5-4 and TRBJ1-2, with 9 positions matching TRBD1. The V gene's germline CDR1 is SGHNT and CDR2 YYREEE (reference sequence). This CDR3 region has 12 residues. With 2 bases clipped from V and 10 bases from J, the junction kept 3 bases outside the gene matches. CDR3 coding DNA: TGTGCCAGCAGCTTCCGGACAGGGGACTACACCTTC. This encodes CASSFRTGDYTF.

This clonotype was found many times. This CDR3 is CASSLRGVAYGYTF. Written as DNA, the CDR3 is TGTGCCAGCAGTTTACGGGGTGTCGCCTATGGCTACACCTTC. The V gene is TRBV27, the J gene TRBJ1-2; D gene uncertain. Per the germline V gene, CDR1 is MNHEY and CDR2 is SMNVEV (reference sequence). The CDR3 totals 14 residues. Trimming took 2 bases from V and 4 from J, leaving 11 bases between them.

This clonotype was detected ten times or more. The chain uses TRBV2 and TRBJ1-1; 7 nucleotides line up with TRBD1. The V and J ends lost 6 bases and 0 bases, in that order; junction bases with no gene match: 4. Looked up from germline, CDR1 is SNHLY and CDR2 is FYNNEI. This CDR3 spans 14 amino acids. The CDR3 DNA is TGTGCCAGCAGGGGGGACAGCTTGAACACTGAAGCTTTCTTT. Translated: CASRGDSLNTEAFF.

This clonotype has ten or more counts. This rearrangement joins TRBV10-3 to TRBJ2-1; TRBD1 agrees at 9 bases. Germline assignment: CDR1 ENHRY and CDR2 SYGVKD. The trim removed 6 bases at V and 5 bases at J, leaving 5 bases unmatched. The CDR3 covers 14 residues. Here the CDR3 DNA reads TGTGCCATCAGGGACAGGGGAGACCACAATGAGCAGTTCTTC. Protein sequence: CAIRDRGDHNEQFF.

This clonotype occurred many times. The J gene is TRBJ2-3, the V gene TRBV7-3, with unresolved D. The CDR3 is made up of 15 amino acids. Germline V gives CDR1 SGHTA, CDR2 FQGTGA. Trimming took off 0 bases at V and 9 bases at J, with 16 bases between the two ends. The chain's CDR3 is CASSLTFGAIETQYF. Here the CDR3 DNA reads TGTGCCAGCAGCTTAACGTTCGGAGCGATCGAAACGCAGTATTTT.

This clonotype was found many times. The V and J genes are TRBV5-1 and TRBJ1-4; D gene unclear. The CDR3 has 15 amino acids. Germline values: CDR1 SGHRS, CDR2 YFSETQ. Between the trimmed V and J ends, which lost 0 bases and 11 bases, there was a span of 17 bases. The CDR3 spells CASSLESLLSQKLFF. CDR3 in DNA: TGCGCCAGCAGCTTGGAATCTCTTCTTTCCCAGAAACTGTTTTTT.

There are many counts of this clonotype. The chain employs TRBV6-1 and TRBJ2-3; the D gene could be TRBD1 or TRBD2 (6 bases each). There are 12 residues in the CDR3. Trimming removed 7 bases from V and 6 bases from J, with 11 bases in between. Germline values: CDR1 MNHNS, CDR2 SASEGT. The DNA for the CDR3 is TGTGCCAGCAAAGGGGGGCTGGATACGCAGTATTTT. It codes for CASKGGLDTQYF.